This TCR beta chain was sequenced for a study of T cells in Graves' hyperthyroidism and ophthalmopathy. Study results and limitations: Most thyroid clonotypes with frequency above 0.001 were detected in blood. For ophthalmopathy, model prediction preceded onset by a median 6.5 months. Stable hyperthyroidism was separated from ophthalmopathy by a model based on 13 V-J features.

The sample holds many counts of this clonotype. Its antigen is not identified. Amplified TCR beta CDR3 regions came from RNA transcripts. In the first-round RT-PCR of the TCR CDR3, the HTBI primer set was used. TCRdb passed the multiplex PCR reads through MiXCR, listing each CDR3 protein once. The repertoire consists of fewer than 750,000 distinct CDR3 sequences, with approximately 44% occurring once and the leading ten covering around 8%. The patients, who ranged from 18 to 65 in age, presented with newly diagnosed hyperthyroidism lasting under 2 months. This TCR was sampled from a woman younger than 30 with Graves' hyperthyroidism. The sequenced sample consisted of peripheral blood or thyroid tissue (not recorded which).

CDR3 coding DNA: TGTGCCAGCAGTGAAGAGGCGCTGGGCTATGGCTACACCTTC. This codes for CASSEEALGYGYTF. The chain joins TRBV6-1 to TRBJ1-2; D uncertain. The CDR3 contains 14 residues. The germline V gene has CDR1 MNHNS and CDR2 SASEGT. The V end was cut by 1 base, the J end by 4 bases, with 10 bases between.